This TCR beta chain was recovered during a study of blood T cell repertoires in COVID-19. The CDR3 spans 12 residues. The germline CDR1 and CDR2 sequences are SGHRS and YFSETQ. Trimming pared 2 bases from V and 5 bases from J, leaving 8 bases between. Produced via immunoSEQ multiplex PCR; TCRdb's table is partial and in-frame only. The sample includes 200,000 to 300,000 clones, about nine tenths seen only once; the top ten take 0.83%. The origin of this receptor is a man in his thirties or forties with COVID-19, enrolled during active disease. The specimen sequenced was peripheral blood. The V and J genes are TRBV5-1 and TRBJ2-7; the D gene is possibly TRBD1 (5 bases). For the CDR3, the DNA is TGCGCCAGCAGCTTAGGGGCGGACGAGCAGTACTTC. Amino acids: CASSLGADEQYF.